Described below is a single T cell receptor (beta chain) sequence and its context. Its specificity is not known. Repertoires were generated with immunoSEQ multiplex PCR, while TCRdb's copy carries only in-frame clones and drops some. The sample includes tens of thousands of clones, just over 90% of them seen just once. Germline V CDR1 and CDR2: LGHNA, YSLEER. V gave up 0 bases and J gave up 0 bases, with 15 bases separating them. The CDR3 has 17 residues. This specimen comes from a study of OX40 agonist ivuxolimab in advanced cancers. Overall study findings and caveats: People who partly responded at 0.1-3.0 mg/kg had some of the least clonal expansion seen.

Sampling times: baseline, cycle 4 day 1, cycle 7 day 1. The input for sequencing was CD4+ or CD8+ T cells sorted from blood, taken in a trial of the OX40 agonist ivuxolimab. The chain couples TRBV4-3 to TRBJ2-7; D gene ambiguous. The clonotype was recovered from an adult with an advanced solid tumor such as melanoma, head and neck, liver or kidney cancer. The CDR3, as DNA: TGCGCCAGCAGCCAAGATAAGAATAACATCGGCTCCTACGAGCAGTACTTC. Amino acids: CASSQDKNNIGSYEQYF.